This is a list of T cell receptor beta chains from one sample in a study of CD8+ T cells in alopecia areata. Here immunoSEQ multiplex PCR was the method, and the copy in TCRdb shows in-frame clones only, minus some. The data contain around 140,000 clones, approximately 87% of them singletons. The sequencing used CD8+ T cells sorted from blood, collected at week 0. Receptors were obtained from a human donor with alopecia areata. CDR3s include the opening cysteine and the closing phenylalanine or tryptophan. The order of the fields is V gene, CDR3 protein.

TRBV5-6,CASSLIGVEQYF
TRBV7-9,CASSTGTAPSWNEQYF
TRBV19,CASAHLMNTEAFF
TRBV7-9,CASSSLPGTGKLPYEQYF
TRBV10-3,CAISEKWSGGAEETQYF
TRBV6-5,CASSYGGGSNTGELFF
TRBV4-2,CASSQDSELEQYF
TRBV6-5,CASSLTTSYEQYF
TRBV7-6,CASSPSASGSHNEQFF
TRBV7-9,CASSSWGQGIQETQYF
TRBV29-1,CSAGTDDYTF
TRBV4-1,CASSQDGQGRTGELFF
TRBV7-9,CASSLERGLNTEAFF
TRBV23-1,CASSQPPGGWRGGADTQYF
TRBV7-9,CASSPRTGTNTDTQYF
TRBV30,CAWSPTNNEQFF
TRBV28,CASNPSNRPYEQYF
TRBV4-2,CASSQAWGLEQYF
TRBV4-1,CASSQVSGTPYEQYF
TRBV2,CASSVLSSYNEQFF
TRBV4-1,CASSRGNSYEQYF
TRBV10-2,CASSDTEGGTDTQYF
TRBV30,CAWTRTGDSGELFF
TRBV27,CASSLSSSYGYTF
TRBV9,CASSVEGFPYEQYF
TRBV4-1,CASSQDRGVGSYYGYTF
TRBV7-9,CASSPGTSGRSYEQYF
TRBV5-1,CASSLEGLAGGFHEQYF
TRBV27,CASQKDKYEQYF
TRBV7-9,CASSFGVDTEAFF
TRBV6-6,CASSYTGQGIAYGYTF
TRBV12-5,CASGSTAGGGLYNEQFF
TRBV7-9,CASSSQGGSYEQYF
TRBV27,CASSLEWRDTQYF
TRBV25-1,CASSEIMAYGGNTIYF
TRBV27,CASSPVQGSSDGYTF
TRBV9,CASSSNTGWPNTGELFF
TRBV30,CAWSVSGLTDQPQHF
TRBV7-9,CASSPASGQGNEQYF
TRBV7-7,CASSLRVNGDTQYF
TRBV4-2,CASSGTGGTEAFF
TRBV30,CACGQSYEQYF
TRBV19,CASSIQQAGGWTDTQYF
TRBV29-1,CSVEDLGGRTEAFF
TRBV5-4,CASSVTGYQETQYF
TRBV19,CASRVLGHGYTF
TRBV10-2,CASLGTSHSYEQYF
TRBV30,CAWSSGQVTYEQYF
TRBV7-9,CASSLGSSGYNEQFF
TRBV7-3,CASSPRLAAYNEQFF